This T cell receptor (beta chain) was sequenced during a study of cytomegalovirus exposure and HLA in healthy donors. The PCR made use of 60 Vbeta and 13 Jbeta primers. Profiling relied on immunoSEQ multiplex PCR, and the TCRdb table lists in-frame clones only, not all of them. The repertoire holds about 180,000 clones, with around 76% as singletons. Overall study results and limits: Presence/absence analyses took donor sequencing depth as roughly uniform. A later analysis by the authors found several of the most significant clusters apparently linked to common viral pathogens. While the bulk of TCR sequences proved rare, some public TCRs turned up in many donors. Sequences of the TCR beta chain were said to predict the HLA-A and HLA-B alleles of most subjects accurately.

Remarks on this clone: The target antigen is unknown.

V dropped 4 bases and J dropped 0 bases, with 11 bases sitting between them. This CDR3 is built from 14 residues. The germline V gene has CDR1 SQVTM and CDR2 ANQGSEA. The V call is TRBV29-1, the J call TRBJ2-3; D is possibly TRBD1 (6 bases). The sample taken for sequencing was PBMCs. This TCR was sampled from a woman aged 30 to 39 in good health and CMV-seropositive. The CDR3 loop reads CSVVDRSSTDTQYF. CDR3 DNA sequence: TGCAGCGTTGTCGACAGGTCTAGCACAGATACGCAGTATTTT.